Below are 22 T cell receptor beta chains sequenced from a single sample in a study of spatial heterogeneity in lung cancer. Time point defined: sample taken at primary tumor resection. TCRdb passed the 5' RACE reads through MiXCR, listing each CDR3 protein once. In the table there are more than 20,000 distinct CDR3 sequences, about 4.5% of which are singletons. This material consisted of PBMCs, taken at surgery. These receptor sequences come from a male donor with early-stage non-small cell lung cancer.

In its sample, this clonotype is medium-sized (0.01 to 0.1%). CDR3 nucleotides: TGTGCCAGCAGCCAAGTATCGAGCGGGCGTTCCTACAATGAGCAGTTCTTC. Translating it yields CASSQVSSGRSYNEQFF. The J gene is TRBJ2-1, the V gene TRBV4-2, with D maybe TRBD2 (6 bases). The CDR3 covers 17 residues. CDR1 is LGHNA, CDR2 YNFKEQ, per germline. Trimming shortened V by 1 base and J by 1 base, and 14 bases separated the two germline ends.

This clonotype was seen ten or more times. The chain recombines TRBV7-8 with TRBJ1-5; D ambiguous. CDR3 length: 11 residues. Trimming removed 3 bases at V and 11 bases at J, with 8 bases between. Germline assignment: CDR1 SGHVS and CDR2 FQNEAQ. For the CDR3, the DNA is TGTGCCAGCAGCTTGGGAGGAGCCCAGCATTTT. Translated: CASSLGGAQHF.

Ten or more counts support this clonotype. The V and J genes are TRBV7-8 and TRBJ1-2; D uncertain. The length of the CDR3 is 14 residues. The germline V gene has CDR1 SGHVS and CDR2 FQNEAQ. Trimming cost V 0 bases and J 8 bases, with 13 bases left between them. The CDR3 loop is CASSLAAAHRGYTF. CDR3 in DNA: TGTGCCAGCAGCTTAGCGGCCGCGCACCGCGGCTACACCTTC.

This clonotype occurred many times. This sequence joins TRBV4-1 and TRBJ2-5; 7 positions match TRBD2. The germline V gene encodes CDR1 MGHRA and CDR2 YSYEKL. The J segment lost 5 bases and the V segment lost 4 bases, leaving 10 bases of the junction unmatched. The CDR3 sequence is 15 residues long. The CDR3 loop is CASSREGLSRETQYF. CDR3 DNA: TGCGCCAGCAGCCGGGAGGGACTATCTAGGGAGACCCAGTACTTC.

The table lists this clonotype with many counts. This chain connects TRBV20-1 to TRBJ2-5, with TRBD2 matching over 7 bases. Germline V gene sequence: CDR1 DFQATT, CDR2 SNEGSKA (reference sequence). This CDR3 is built from 14 residues. The junction had 9 bases not matched to a gene; V was cut back by 6 bases and J by 2 bases. CDR3 in amino acids: CSAPPGGPQETQYF. The DNA for the CDR3 is TGCAGTGCCCCTCCGGGGGGACCACAAGAGACCCAGTACTTC.

Notes on this clonotype: A much larger clone lies one base from this, so it may be a read error. This chain joins TRBV5-4 and TRBJ1-6; D unclear. The CDR3 runs 15 residues. Per the germline V gene, CDR1 is SGHNT and CDR2 is YYREEE (reference sequence). The CDR3 spells CASSLEGPGGSPFHF. The CDR3 nucleotides read TGTGCCAGCAGCTTGGAAGGCCCGGGCGGGTCACCCTTCCACTTT.

There are many counts of this clonotype. The chain joins TRBV28 to TRBJ1-3; D remains unclear. V was clipped by 2 bases and J by 2 bases, with 4 bases between them. The CDR3 totals 13 residues. CDR1 and CDR2 (germline): MDHEN, SYDVKM. The DNA of the CDR3 is TGTGCCAGCAGTTTACACCCTGGAAACACCATATATTTT. It encodes CASSLHPGNTIYF.

In this sample, this clonotype turned up many times. This chain uses TRBV11-1 with TRBJ2-7, with 7 bases matching TRBD2. There are 13 residues in the CDR3. Germline CDR1 and CDR2: SGHAT and FQDESV (reference sequence). V shed 3 bases and J 6 bases; nucleotides not matched to a gene: 5. In nucleotides, the CDR3 is TGTGCCAGCAGCTTGGGGGTAGCGGGCGAGCAGTACTTC. Protein sequence: CASSLGVAGEQYF. Full variable domain (outside the CDR3, taken from reference TRBV11-1 and TRBJ2-7): EAEVAQSPRYKITEKSQAVAFWCDPISGHATLYWYRQILGQGPELLVQFQDESVVDDSQLPKDRFSAERLKGVDSTLKIQPAELGDSAMYLCASSLGVAGEQYFGPGTRLTVT.

In this sample, this clonotype turned up many times. The chain is built from TRBV5-6 and TRBJ2-7, with TRBD2 matching 10 bases. The CDR3 totals 14 residues. Germline CDR1 is SGHDT and CDR2 is YYEEEE. J gave up 3 bases and V 4 bases, and 4 bases lay outside the gene matches. CDR3 in amino acids: CASSTGLANYEQYF. In nucleotides, the CDR3 is TGTGCCAGCAGCACGGGACTAGCGAACTACGAGCAGTACTTC.

There are many counts of this clonotype. The chain combines TRBV5-4 with TRBJ1-5, with a possible D match to TRBD1 (5 bases). Germline values: CDR1 SGHNT, CDR2 YYREEE (reference sequence). Trimming removed 2 bases from V and 3 bases from J, with 9 bases in between. CDR3 size: 14 residues. The CDR3 nucleotides read TGTGCCAGCAGCTTTGAGGGGCCCAATCAGCCCCAGCATTTT. Its translation: CASSFEGPNQPQHF.

This clonotype was seen more than once but under ten times. For the CDR3, the DNA is TGTGCCAGCAGCTACGACAGGGTGAACACTGAAGCTTTCTTT. Translation gives CASSYDRVNTEAFF. The chain is built from TRBV7-3 and TRBJ1-1; 7 nucleotides match TRBD1. V gave up 4 bases and J gave up 0 bases; unmatched junction bases: 2. The CDR3 runs to 14 residues. Germline lookup yields CDR1 SGHTA and CDR2 FQGTGA.

This clonotype was counted many times. J is TRBJ1-1 and V is TRBV9, with no clear D. V lost 1 base to trimming and J lost 5 bases, with 9 bases between them. The CDR3 runs to 13 residues. Looked up from germline, CDR1 is SGDLS and CDR2 is YYNGEE. CDR3 DNA: TGTGCCAGCAGCGTACAGGCCGGGACTGAAGCTTTCTTT. Translated: CASSVQAGTEAFF.

This clonotype was observed many times. The rearrangement links TRBV5-1 to TRBJ2-3; D gene uncertain. CDR1 SGHRS and CDR2 YFSETQ come from the germline V gene. The CDR3 runs to 14 residues. V was shortened by 1 base and J by 2 bases, with 8 bases between the two germline ends. Here the CDR3 DNA reads TGCGCCAGCAGCTTGACCAAAATCACAGATACGCAGTATTTT. This translates into CASSLTKITDTQYF.

At least ten counts were recorded for this clonotype. V and J are TRBV6-5 and TRBJ1-5; TRBD1 might be the D (5 bases). This CDR3 spans 14 amino acids. Per the germline V gene, CDR1 is MNHEY and CDR2 is SVGAGI. Trimming removed 0 bases at V and 3 bases at J, with 6 bases between. In DNA, the CDR3 is TGTGCCAGCAGTTACTCGGGGGTCAATCAGCCCCAGCATTTT. Translated, it gives CASSYSGVNQPQHF.

The chain combines TRBV20-1 with TRBJ2-5; D gene unclear. Trimming took off 0 bases at V and 1 base at J, with 15 bases between the two ends. CDR1 is DFQATT, CDR2 SNEGSKA, per germline (reference sequence). CDR3 length: 16 amino acids. The CDR3 is CSAREGAATRQETQYF. The CDR3 coding sequence is TGCAGTGCTAGAGAAGGCGCGGCTACCCGCCAAGAGACCCAGTACTTC.

A note on this clonotype: Possible read error: a much larger clone is one base away. The J gene is TRBJ1-1, the V gene TRBV30, with 8 bases identical to TRBD1. In germline, CDR1 is GTSNPN, CDR2 SVGIG (reference sequence). The CDR3 is 13 amino acids. Losses at the gene ends were 0 bases for V and 3 bases for J; bases not matched to a gene: 0. CDR3 loop: CAWSVQGDTEAFF. In DNA form, the CDR3 reads TGTGCCTGGAGTGTACAGGGGGACACTGAAGCTTTCTTT.

This clonotype was seen a few times. V gene TRBV6-6 combines with J gene TRBJ2-3; D call uncertain. V was cut by 6 bases and J by 1 base, with 2 bases left in between. The CDR3 spans 11 residues. Germline V gives CDR1 MNHNY, CDR2 SVGAGI (reference sequence). The CDR3 reads CASSRTDTQYF. CDR3 nucleotide sequence: TGTGCCAGCAGCCGCACAGATACGCAGTATTTT.

This clonotype was counted ten times or more. CDR3 nucleotides: TGTGCCAGCAGTTGGGACAGGGATAATTCACCCCTCCACTTT. Its protein product is CASSWDRDNSPLHF. The chain carries TRBV12-3 or TRBV12-4 and TRBJ1-6; 9 bases are shared with TRBD1. Unmatched junction bases numbered 0, after V lost 4 bases and J lost 5 bases. This CDR3 spans 14 amino acids.

About this clonotype: One end of the junction varies from germline; a read error may be responsible. This chain uses TRBV20-1 with TRBJ2-5; D is uncertain. CDR1 and CDR2 (germline): DFQATT, SNEGSKA (reference sequence). The CDR3 totals 10 residues. Written as DNA, the CDR3 is TGCAGTGCTAGGCTTGGGGATCTTTTCTTC. This sequence encodes CSARLGDLFF.

This clonotype has at least ten counts. The chain carries TRBV24-1 and TRBJ2-2, with 9 nucleotides matching TRBD1. V was clipped by 7 bases and J by 1 base; unmatched bases: 6. Germline V gene lookup returns CDR1 KGHDR and CDR2 SFDVKD. CDR3 size: 16 residues. The CDR3 coding sequence is TGTGCCACCAGGGGACAGGGCGAATTGAACACCGGGGAGCTGTTTTTT. Its protein product is CATRGQGELNTGELFF.

This clonotype turned up a few times. This chain links TRBV12-3 or TRBV12-4 with TRBJ1-5; possible D gene TRBD1, 5 bases. The CDR3 runs 13 residues. V dropped 3 bases and J dropped 4 bases, with 7 bases sitting between them. The CDR3 is CASSFRGNQPQHF. The DNA for the CDR3 is TGTGCCAGCAGTTTTAGGGGTAATCAGCCCCAGCATTTT.

The sample holds many counts of this clonotype. The chain couples TRBV20-1 to TRBJ2-2; tentatively, D is TRBD2 (6 bases). The CDR3 has 15 amino acids. V shed 2 bases and J shed 5 bases, with 15 bases lying between them. Looked up from germline, CDR1 is DFQATT and CDR2 is SNEGSKA (reference sequence). Here the CDR3 DNA reads TGCAGTGCTAGAAAAGAGACTAGTTGGACCGGGGAGCTGTTTTTT. Translated, it gives CSARKETSWTGELFF.